This T cell receptor (beta chain) was sequenced for a study of shared clonotypes between healthy human individuals. The V and J ends lost 0 bases and 6 bases respectively, with 11 bases between them. Per germline, CDR1 MNHEY and CDR2 SVGAGI. This CDR3 has 14 residues. Healthy HIV-negative adults without recent acute infections or vaccinations served as donors. At a deep level, the assay was run. This table comes from immunoSEQ multiplex PCR, and its TCRdb copy is limited to in-frame clones, with some not included. The sample includes millions of clones, about 92% of them seen just once. In this sample, this clone turned up once. The antigen is undetermined. General observations from the study: Naive CD4 clonotypes overlapped across a few donors at roughly 5%. Clonotype sharing among donors, it was expected, would be affected by sequencing depth.

This chain uses TRBV6-5 with TRBJ1-1; D is unclear. The sequenced material came from naive CD4+ T cells sorted from blood. Subset defined: CD45RA+ positively selected. The clonotype comes from a man aged 18 to 29 in good health. This CDR3 reads CASSYSPGRAEAFF. The DNA of the CDR3 is TGTGCCAGCAGTTACTCTCCGGGGAGAGCTGAAGCTTTCTTT.